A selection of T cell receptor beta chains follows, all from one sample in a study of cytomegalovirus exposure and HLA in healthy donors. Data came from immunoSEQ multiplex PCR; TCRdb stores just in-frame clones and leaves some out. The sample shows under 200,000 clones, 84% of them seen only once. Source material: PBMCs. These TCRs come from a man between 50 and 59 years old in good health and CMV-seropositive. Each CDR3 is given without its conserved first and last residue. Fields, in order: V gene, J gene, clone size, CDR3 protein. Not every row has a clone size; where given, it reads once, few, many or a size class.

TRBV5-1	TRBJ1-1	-	ASSDIQLNTEAF
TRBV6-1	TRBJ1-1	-	ASSVQVNTEAF
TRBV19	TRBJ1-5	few	ASSVRISNQPQH
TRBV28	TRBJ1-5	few	ASSPGGSNQPQH
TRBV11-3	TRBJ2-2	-	ASSLVRGNTGELF
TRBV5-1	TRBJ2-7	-	ASSLGQGGYEQY
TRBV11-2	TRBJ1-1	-	ASSLEMGQGRLVHTEAF
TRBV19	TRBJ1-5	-	ASSARDRGSSNQPQH
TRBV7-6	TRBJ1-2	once	ASSLGSGNYGYT
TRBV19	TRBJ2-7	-	ASSSNYEQY
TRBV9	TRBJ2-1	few	ASSPSTARGNEQF
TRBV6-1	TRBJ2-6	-	ASSALTGGLSGANVLT
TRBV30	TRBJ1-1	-	AWGTGDGEAF
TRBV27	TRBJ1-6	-	ASSLLRHTHMAGAQYSPLH
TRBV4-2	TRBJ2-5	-	ASSPGHQGEVETQY
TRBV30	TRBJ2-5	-	AWSEGGRGETQY
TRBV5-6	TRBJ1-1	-	ASSSRVAEAF
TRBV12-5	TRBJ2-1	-	ASGLGLWGGNEQF
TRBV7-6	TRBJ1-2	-	ASSLNFQGYGYT
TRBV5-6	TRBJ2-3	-	ASSLALLASSTDTQY
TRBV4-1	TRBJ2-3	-	ASSQDRPSGGQDTQY
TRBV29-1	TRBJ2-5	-	SAGLAGLQETQY
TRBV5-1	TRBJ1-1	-	ASSLAGTTNTEAF
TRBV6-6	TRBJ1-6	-	ASSSTGRNSPLH
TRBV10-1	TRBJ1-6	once	ASSESRERDSPLH
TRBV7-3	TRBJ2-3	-	ASSPTGVGDTQY
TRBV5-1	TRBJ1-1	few	ASSTSSTEAF
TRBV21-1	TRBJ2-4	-	ASSAKQGASKNIQY
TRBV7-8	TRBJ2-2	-	ASSLFKILGTTGELF
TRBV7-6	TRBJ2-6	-	ASSPIFSGANVLT
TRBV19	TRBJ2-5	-	ASSSDRIWETQY
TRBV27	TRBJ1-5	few	ASSLTVGQPQH
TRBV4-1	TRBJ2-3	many	ASSQEDRGDTQY
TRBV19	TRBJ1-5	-	ASSQLQGAEGQPQH
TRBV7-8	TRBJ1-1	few	ASSPRTPGANTEAF
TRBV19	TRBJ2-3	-	ASSIQGTDTQY
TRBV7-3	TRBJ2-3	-	ASSLDFTDTQY
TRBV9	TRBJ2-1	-	ASSATSREEQF
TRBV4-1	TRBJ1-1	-	ASSQEGRRFTEAF
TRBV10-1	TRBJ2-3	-	ASSESLATSTDTQY
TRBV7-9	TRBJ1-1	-	ASSSRTGGSMNTEAF
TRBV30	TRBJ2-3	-	AWSGIAGGVTDTQY
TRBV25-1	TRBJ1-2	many	ASSNQGAHGYT